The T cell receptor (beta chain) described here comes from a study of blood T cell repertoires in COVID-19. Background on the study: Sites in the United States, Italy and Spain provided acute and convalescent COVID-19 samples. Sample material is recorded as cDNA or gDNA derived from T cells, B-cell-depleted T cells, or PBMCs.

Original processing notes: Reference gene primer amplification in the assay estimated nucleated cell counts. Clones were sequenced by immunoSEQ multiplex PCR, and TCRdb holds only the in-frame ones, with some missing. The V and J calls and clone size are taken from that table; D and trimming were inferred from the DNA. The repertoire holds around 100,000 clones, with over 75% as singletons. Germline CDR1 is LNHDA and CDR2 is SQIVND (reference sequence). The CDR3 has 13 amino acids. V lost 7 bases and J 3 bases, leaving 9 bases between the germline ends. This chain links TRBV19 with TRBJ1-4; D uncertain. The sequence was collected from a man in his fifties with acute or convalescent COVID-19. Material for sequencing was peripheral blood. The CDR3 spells CASTWRANEKLFF. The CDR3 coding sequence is TGTGCCAGTACTTGGCGGGCTAATGAAAAACTGTTTTTT.